This TCR beta chain is from a study of cytomegalovirus exposure and HLA in healthy donors. Both 60 Vbeta primers and 13 Jbeta primers went into the PCR. Some clones are missing from TCRdb's copy, which holds only in-frame ones; the method was immunoSEQ multiplex PCR. Of over 150,000 clones in the sample, more than 70% were seen once. CDR1 and CDR2 (germline): MNHNY, SVGAGI (reference sequence). The CDR3 is made up of 13 amino acids. V was trimmed by 8 bases and J by 6 bases, leaving 16 bases between them. This rearrangement joins TRBV6-6 to TRBJ1-1, with no clear D. The sequence came from a boy younger than 10 in good health and CMV-seronegative. Sequencing was done on a sample of PBMCs. This CDR3 is CASSGRVKAEAFF. CDR3 nucleotides: TGTGCCAGCTCGGGGAGGGTCAAAGCTGAAGCTTTCTTT.